A selection of T cell receptor beta chains follows, all from one sample in a study of regulatory T cells in long-lasting Graves disease. Each CDR3 protein gets one entry after TCRdb re-called the multiplex PCR reads with MiXCR. The table has some 500,000 distinct CDR3 sequences, roughly 15% seen once. The sample was also linked to a second study, of T cells in Graves' hyperthyroidism and ophthalmopathy.

The sample here was peripheral blood mononuclear cells (PBMCs), taken at new diagnosis, from a patient treated with antithyroid drugs. These receptors were obtained from a woman aged 35-65 years with Graves disease. CDR3s include the opening cysteine and the closing phenylalanine or tryptophan. Fields, in order: CDR3 length, D gene, clone size, J gene, V gene, CDR3 protein, CDR3 DNA. The D gene is left open where the match is weak. Only part of the rows carry a size: once, few, many, or a class if the clone is expanded.

13 NA many TRBJ1-1 TRBV12-3/TRBV12-4 CASSVTVNTEAFF TGTGCCAGCAGTGTGACGGTGAACACTGAAGCTTTCTTT
13 NA NA TRBJ1-4 TRBV25-1 CASSELWGEKLFF TGTGCCAGCAGTGAACTCTGGGGGGAAAAACTGTTTTTT
17 TRBD2 many TRBJ2-7 TRBV12-3/TRBV12-4 CASSRPGTSGVTYEQYF TGTGCCAGCAGTCGTCCCGGGACTAGCGGGGTAACCTACGAGCAGTACTTC
13 NA many TRBJ1-2 TRBV5-1 CASSFDVTYGYTF TGCGCCAGCAGCTTTGACGTAACCTATGGCTACACCTTC
16 TRBD2 few TRBJ2-2 TRBV20-1 CSARPTSGGNTGELFF TGCAGTGCTAGACCCACTAGCGGGGGGAACACCGGGGAGCTGTTTTTT
14 NA NA TRBJ1-5 TRBV2 CASSVRKGDQPQHF TGTGCCAGCAGTGTCCGTAAGGGGGATCAGCCCCAGCATTTT
13 NA NA TRBJ1-2 TRBV6-1 CASSPSKNYGYTF TGTGCCAGCAGTCCGAGCAAGAACTATGGCTACACCTTC
13 NA few TRBJ2-5 TRBV5-4 CASSLENQETQYF TGTGCCAGCAGCTTGGAGAACCAAGAGACCCAGTACTTC
17 TRBD2 many TRBJ2-5 TRBV20-1 CSARVVAGGQVDETQYF TGCAGTGCTAGAGTAGTAGCGGGGGGGCAAGTGGATGAGACCCAGTACTTC
16 TRBD1 NA TRBJ1-5 TRBV6-2/TRBV6-3 CASSYLGGQGNQPQHF TGTGCCAGCAGTTACTTAGGCGGACAGGGGAATCAGCCCCAGCATTTT
14 NA many TRBJ1-4 TRBV27 CASSKQQPNEKLFF TGTGCCAGCAGTAAACAGCAACCAAATGAAAAACTGTTTTTT
21 TRBD2 NA TRBJ2-5 TRBV28 CASRGRGYRSREVGKRETQYF TGTGCCAGCAGGGGGAGGGGTTATAGGTCGCGAGAAGTTGGGAAGAGGGAGACCCAGTACTTC
12 NA NA TRBJ2-1 TRBV6-4 CASSDDSNEQFF TGTGCCAGCAGTGACGACAGCAATGAGCAGTTCTTC
13 TRBD1 NA TRBJ1-1 TRBV20-1 CSAKQGAFGEAFF TGCAGTGCGAAACAGGGGGCATTTGGCGAAGCTTTCTTT
15 TRBD1 NA TRBJ1-1 TRBV27 CASNIGQGLNTEAFF TGTGCCAGCAATATCGGACAGGGGTTGAACACTGAAGCTTTCTTT
14 TRBD2 NA TRBJ2-5 TRBV30 CAWSGLAGGETQYF TGTGCCTGGAGTGGATTAGCGGGGGGAGAGACCCAGTACTTC
13 NA NA TRBJ2-1 TRBV7-2 CASSLGSVNEQFF TGTGCCAGCAGCTTAGGATCGGTCAATGAGCAGTTCTTC
16 NA few TRBJ1-1 TRBV5-6 CASSLPGLGANTEAFF TGTGCCAGCAGCTTGCCGGGGTTAGGGGCGAACACTGAAGCTTTCTTT
15 NA few TRBJ1-2 TRBV5-1 CASSHGGGTDYGYTF TGCGCCAGCAGCCACGGGGGGGGCACGGACTATGGCTACACCTTC
12 TRBD1 few TRBJ2-7 TRBV20-1 CSARRTGSGQYF TGCAGTGCTAGACGGACAGGGAGTGGGCAGTACTTC
12 NA few TRBJ1-1 TRBV29-1 CSTGDIGTEAFF TGCAGCACGGGGGACATCGGCACTGAAGCTTTCTTT
19 TRBD1 NA TRBJ1-1 TRBV5-1 CASSFGQGAGSASGTEAFF TGCGCCAGCAGCTTTGGACAGGGGGCTGGGTCGGCTTCGGGTACTGAAGCTTTCTTT
15 NA many TRBJ2-1 TRBV28 CASSLLAFGNNEQFF TGTGCCAGCAGCCTCCTAGCGTTCGGTAACAATGAGCAGTTCTTC
15 TRBD1 many TRBJ1-1 TRBV12-3/TRBV12-4 CASSPPGQDVAEAFF TGTGCCAGCAGCCCCCCGGGACAGGATGTTGCTGAAGCTTTCTTT
13 NA few TRBJ1-4 TRBV10-3 CASRGSTVEKLFF TGTGCCAGCAGGGGTTCTACTGTAGAAAAACTGTTTTTT
16 NA NA TRBJ1-6 TRBV25-1 CASSDQRDGPNSPLHF TGTGCCAGCAGTGATCAGAGGGACGGGCCTAATTCACCCCTCCACTTT
14 NA many TRBJ2-3 TRBV6-1 CASSLVGSADTQYF TGTGCCAGCAGCCTTGTGGGTAGCGCAGATACGCAGTATTTT
16 TRBD1 many TRBJ1-2 TRBV2 CASSENLGTGSYGYTF TGTGCCAGCAGTGAGAACCTCGGGACAGGGTCCTATGGCTACACCTTC
13 NA NA TRBJ1-1 TRBV4-1 CASSQATLTEAFF TGCGCCAGCAGCCAAGCGACCTTAACTGAAGCTTTCTTT
12 TRBD1 few TRBJ1-6 TRBV29-1 CSVEVPGTGRAF TGCAGCGTTGAAGTCCCCGGGACAGGCCGGGCGTTT
16 TRBD2 NA TRBJ2-1 TRBV28 CASSKAGGGRYNEQFF TGTGCCAGCAGTAAAGCGGGAGGGGGTCGCTACAATGAGCAGTTCTTC
14 NA many TRBJ2-1 TRBV15 CATAPGGSYNEQFF TGTGCCACTGCCCCCGGGGGCTCCTACAATGAGCAGTTCTTC
16 TRBD1 NA TRBJ1-4 TRBV11-1 CASSSGTGSTNEKLFF TGTGCCAGCAGTTCCGGGACAGGCTCAACTAATGAAAAACTGTTTTTT
13 NA NA TRBJ1-3 TRBV6-1 CASSYDSGDTIYF TGTGCCAGCAGCTACGACAGCGGGGACACCATATATTTT
16 NA many TRBJ2-2 TRBV20-1 CSARDHSGPNTGELFF TGCAGTGCTAGAGATCATTCGGGCCCGAACACCGGGGAGCTGTTTTTT
13 NA many TRBJ1-2 TRBV11-3 CASSSGTEYGYTF TGTGCCAGCAGCTCCGGGACGGAGTATGGCTACACCTTC
15 NA NA TRBJ2-7 TRBV20-1 CSAREDSRSSYEQYF TGCAGTGCTAGAGAGGACAGCCGAAGCTCCTACGAGCAGTACTTC
15 NA many TRBJ1-1 TRBV4-1 CASSQRTVMNTEAFF TGCGCCAGCAGCCAGAGGACGGTTATGAACACTGAAGCTTTCTTT
13 NA few TRBJ1-3 TRBV20-1 CSARDSSGNTIYF TGCAGTGCTAGGGACAGCTCTGGAAACACCATATATTTT
14 TRBD2 few TRBJ2-5 TRBV29-1 CSLREGGRGETQYF TGCAGCCTTCGGGAGGGGGGGAGAGGAGAGACCCAGTACTTC
15 TRBD1 many TRBJ1-1 TRBV5-6 CASSYSRDRVTEAFF TGTGCCAGCAGCTACTCCCGGGACAGGGTAACTGAAGCTTTCTTT
14 NA many TRBJ1-2 TRBV18 CASSPPSANYGYTF TGTGCCAGCTCACCACCGTCAGCCAACTATGGCTACACCTTC
12 NA many TRBJ1-2 TRBV6-2/TRBV6-3 CASSDGSQGYTF TGTGCCAGCAGTGACGGATCCCAGGGCTACACCTTC